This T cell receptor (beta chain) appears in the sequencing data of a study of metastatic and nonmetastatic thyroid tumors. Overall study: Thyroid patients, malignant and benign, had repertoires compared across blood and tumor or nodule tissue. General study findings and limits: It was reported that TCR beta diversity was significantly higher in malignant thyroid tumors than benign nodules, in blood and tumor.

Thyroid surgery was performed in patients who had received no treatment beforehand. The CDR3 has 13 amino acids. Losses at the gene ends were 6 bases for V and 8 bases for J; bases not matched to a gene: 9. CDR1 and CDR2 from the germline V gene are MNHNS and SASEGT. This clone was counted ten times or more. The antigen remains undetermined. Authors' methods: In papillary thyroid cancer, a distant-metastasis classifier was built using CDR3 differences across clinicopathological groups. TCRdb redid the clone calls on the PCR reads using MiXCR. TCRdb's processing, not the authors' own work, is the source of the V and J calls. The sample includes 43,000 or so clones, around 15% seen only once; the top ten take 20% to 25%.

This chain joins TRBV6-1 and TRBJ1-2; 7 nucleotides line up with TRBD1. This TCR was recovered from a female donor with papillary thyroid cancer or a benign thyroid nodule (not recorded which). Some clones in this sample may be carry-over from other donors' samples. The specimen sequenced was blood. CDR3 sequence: CASSPRDRAGYTF. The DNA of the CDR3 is TGTGCCAGCAGCCCCAGAGACAGGGCGGGCTACACCTTC.